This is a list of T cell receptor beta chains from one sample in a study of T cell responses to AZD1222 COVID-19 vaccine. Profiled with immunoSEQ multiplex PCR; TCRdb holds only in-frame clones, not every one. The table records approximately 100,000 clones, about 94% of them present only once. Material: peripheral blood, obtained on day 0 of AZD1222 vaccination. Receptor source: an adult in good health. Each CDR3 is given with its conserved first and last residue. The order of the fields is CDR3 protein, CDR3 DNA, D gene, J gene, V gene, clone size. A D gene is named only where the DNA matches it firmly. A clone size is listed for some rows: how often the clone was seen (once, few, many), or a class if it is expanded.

CASSWNTEAFF TGCGCCAGCAGCTGGAACACTGAAGCTTTCTTT - TRBJ1-1 TRBV4-1 -
CASSEGSTDTQYF TGTGCCAGCAGTGAAGGAAGCACAGATACGCAGTATTTT - TRBJ2-3 TRBV6-1 -
CASSQRIEKLFF TGTGCCAGCAGCCAACGTATTGAAAAACTGTTTTTT - TRBJ1-4 TRBV12-3/TRBV12-4 -
CASSDKTNYGYTF TGTGCCAGCAGCGACAAAACTAACTATGGCTACACCTTC - TRBJ1-2 TRBV7-2 -
CASRDSDATNEKLFF TGCGCCAGCAGGGATAGCGATGCAACTAATGAAAAACTGTTTTTT - TRBJ1-4 TRBV5-1 -
CASGLTPGDRGEKPQHF TGTGCTAGTGGTTTGACCCCGGGAGATCGTGGGGAGAAGCCCCAGCATTTT - TRBJ1-5 TRBV12-5 -
CASRSGGSGANVLTF TGTGCCAGCAGATCGGGGGGCAGTGGGGCCAACGTCCTGACTTTC - TRBJ2-6 TRBV7-2 -
CASSYVPQGNYGYTF TGTGCCAGCAGTTACGTACCTCAGGGGAACTATGGCTACACCTTC - TRBJ1-2 TRBV6-5 -
CASSQVGDRVKGPQHF TGTGCCAGCAGCCAAGTAGGGGACAGGGTCAAGGGACCCCAGCATTTT TRBD1 TRBJ1-5 TRBV4-2 -
CASPRGTLNTEAFF TGTGCCAGCCCCCGTGGGACCTTGAACACTGAAGCTTTCTTT - TRBJ1-1 TRBV14 -
CASSLTMVDTQYF TGTGCCAGCAGCTTAACGATGGTCGATACGCAGTATTTT - TRBJ2-3 TRBV7-9 -
CASSLTRNTEAFF TGCGCCAGCAGCTTGACAAGGAACACTGAAGCTTTCTTT - TRBJ1-1 TRBV5-1 once
CASSLYAQGKSDGMGNTIYF TGCGCCAGCAGCTTGTATGCACAGGGCAAGTCTGATGGGATGGGAAACACCATATATTTT - TRBJ1-3 TRBV5-1 -
CASSSGLDYGYTF TGTGCCAGTAGTTCGGGACTAGACTATGGCTACACCTTC - TRBJ1-2 TRBV19 -
CASSYDSGNTIYF TGTGCCAGCAGTTACGACTCGGGAAACACCATATATTTT - TRBJ1-3 TRBV27 -
CASSIRTSGSAKWYEQYF TGTGCCAGTAGTATCCGGACTAGCGGGAGCGCTAAATGGTACGAGCAGTACTTC TRBD2 TRBJ2-7 TRBV19 -
CASSLDGLAASYNEQFF TGTGCCAGCAGCTTAGATGGACTAGCGGCTTCCTACAATGAGCAGTTCTTC TRBD2 TRBJ2-1 TRBV7-3 -
CASGFGGKDGYTF TGTGCTAGTGGTTTTGGGGGGAAAGATGGCTACACCTTC - TRBJ1-2 TRBV12-5 -
CSVDSDRDSYEQYF TGCAGCGTTGACAGCGACAGGGACTCCTACGAGCAGTACTTC TRBD1 TRBJ2-7 TRBV29-1 -
CASRASVSTQYF TGTGCCAGCAGGGCCAGTGTCAGCACGCAGTATTTT - TRBJ2-3 TRBV27 -
CATSRTVTNQPQHF TGTGCCACCAGCAGGACTGTTACGAATCAGCCCCAGCATTTT - TRBJ1-5 TRBV15 -
CASRERGYRIISGANVLTF TGTGCCAGCAGGGAGAGAGGGTACAGGATTATCTCTGGGGCCAACGTCCTGACTTTC - TRBJ2-6 TRBV28 -
CASSPVETSGNTIYF TGTGCCAGCAGCCCTGTGGAGACCTCTGGAAACACCATATATTTT - TRBJ1-3 TRBV5-5 -
CASSPSGGRYGYTF TGTGCCAGCAGCCCGTCGGGGGGGAGGTATGGCTACACCTTC - TRBJ1-2 TRBV9 once
CASSLGQLYGYTF TGTGCCAGCAGTTTAGGACAGCTCTATGGCTACACCTTC - TRBJ1-2 TRBV12-3/TRBV12-4 -
CASSEQGPHTDTQYF TGTGCCAGCTCGGAACAGGGGCCCCACACAGATACGCAGTATTTT TRBD1 TRBJ2-3 TRBV18 -
CASSLRTPGEDTQYF TGCGCCAGCAGCTTGAGGACCCCAGGAGAAGATACGCAGTATTTT - TRBJ2-3 TRBV5-1 -
CASSQRPGYEQYF TGTGCCAGCAGCCAAAGACCCGGCTACGAGCAGTACTTC - TRBJ2-7 TRBV3-1/TRBV3-2 -
CSVEGVGTEAFF TGCAGCGTTGAAGGGGTCGGCACTGAAGCTTTCTTT - TRBJ1-1 TRBV29-1 -
CASSPLLWVDGYTF TGTGCCAGCAGTCCCCTTCTTTGGGTCGACGGCTACACCTTC - TRBJ1-2 TRBV28 -
CASSVSGGHSPLHF TGTGCCAGCAGCGTTTCAGGGGGCCATTCACCCCTCCACTTT TRBD1 TRBJ1-6 TRBV9 -
CASSPLSYNEQFF TGTGCCAGCAGTCCCCTCTCCTACAATGAGCAGTTCTTC - TRBJ2-1 TRBV27 -